The TCR beta chain under discussion was sequenced for a study of early T cells in non-severe SARS-CoV-2 infection. Background on the study: Chains were unpaired, as sequencing was done on bulk RNA from unsorted whole blood. Study outcomes and limitations: Clonotype matching in VDJdb favored anti-spike CD8 responses and did not capture private and CD4 specificities.

A few counts support this clonotype. Its target is unknown. The germline V and J ends were trimmed by 3 bases and 9 bases, with 8 bases remaining between them. Germline V gene lookup returns CDR1 ENHRY and CDR2 SYGVKD. The CDR3 covers 12 residues. Individual cDNA molecules each received unique molecular identifiers attached to them. TCRdb re-analysed the 5' RACE reads in MiXCR, keeping a single row per CDR3 protein. The sample has about 39,000 distinct CDR3 sequences, 7.1% seen once. What was sequenced was whole blood. The clonotype was recovered from an adult who was a healthcare worker with PCR-confirmed SARS-CoV-2 infection or an uninfected control (not recorded which). The chain joins TRBV10-3 to TRBJ2-2; D possibly corresponds to TRBD1 (5 bases). The CDR3 region is CAISDAGRELFF. The CDR3 nucleotides read TGTGCCATCAGTGATGCAGGGCGGGAGCTGTTTTTT.